These 18 T cell receptor beta chains originate from one sample sequenced in a study of blood T cell repertoires in COVID-19. Assay: immunoSEQ multiplex PCR; the TCRdb copy retains only in-frame clones and omits some. The data show about 74,000 clones, about four fifths seen once. The sequencing input was peripheral blood. The receptors were gathered from a human donor in a cohort sampled during active COVID-19.

The chain couples TRBV4-3 to TRBJ1-1; weak D call: TRBD1 (6 bases). Trimming cost V 1 base and J 0 bases, with 12 bases left between them. Germline CDR1 LGHNA, CDR2 YSLEER. The CDR3 runs 16 residues. CDR3 residues: CASSQAAGTLNTEAFF. CDR3 DNA: TGCGCCAGCAGCCAAGCCGCCGGGACACTGAACACTGAAGCTTTCTTT.

The chain has TRBV20-1 and TRBJ1-5, with TRBD1 matching over 8 bases. Trimming removed 3 bases from V and 5 bases from J; junction bases left unmatched: 6. Germline loops: CDR1 DFQATT, CDR2 SNEGSKA (reference sequence). This CDR3 is built from 14 residues. CDR3 residues: CSASVQGGHQPQHF. CDR3 nucleotides: TGCAGTGCTAGTGTACAGGGGGGTCATCAGCCCCAGCATTTT.

The chain combines TRBV7-2 with TRBJ1-1, with D possibly TRBD1 on 6 matching bases. Trimming shortened V by 4 bases and J by 7 bases, and 13 bases separated the two germline ends. Germline CDR1 reads SGHTA; CDR2 reads FQGNSA. The CDR3 runs 13 residues. CDR3 DNA sequence: TGTGCCAGCAGCTCTCAGGGGCTTGGTGAAGCTTTCTTT. It specifies CASSSQGLGEAFF.

This clone came up once. The genes are TRBV28 and TRBJ1-1; no clear D. This CDR3 is built from 12 residues. V lost 3 bases and J 6 bases, leaving 8 bases between the germline ends. Per the germline V gene, CDR1 is MDHEN and CDR2 is SYDVKM. The CDR3 is CASSFGLPEAFF. As DNA, the CDR3 is TGTGCCAGCAGTTTCGGTCTCCCTGAAGCTTTCTTT.

V is TRBV6-1 and J is TRBJ2-5; maybe TRBD2 (6 bases). Germline V gene sequence: CDR1 MNHNS, CDR2 SASEGT. Trimming took 3 bases from V and 0 from J, leaving 23 bases between them. The CDR3 runs to 19 residues. The CDR3 sequence is CASSDRLVRGGAYQETQYF. In nucleotides, the CDR3 is TGTGCCAGCAGTGACCGACTAGTTCGCGGCGGGGCCTACCAAGAGACCCAGTACTTC.

The chain uses TRBV15 and TRBJ2-1; 8 bases are shared with TRBD2. This CDR3 region has 16 residues. The trim removed 0 bases at V and 4 bases at J, leaving 5 bases unmatched. Per the germline V gene, CDR1 is LNHNV and CDR2 is YYDKDF (reference sequence). Here the CDR3 DNA reads TGTGCCACCAGCAGAGATTGGGGACTAGAATACAATGAGCAGTTCTTC. Translated: CATSRDWGLEYNEQFF.

V is TRBV6-6 and J is TRBJ2-3; TRBD2 aligns across 10 bases. Germline values: CDR1 MNHNY, CDR2 SVGAGI (reference sequence). Germline trimming cut 8 bases from V and 0 bases from J; bases unmatched to any gene: 5. CDR3 length: 15 residues. CDR3: CASSLSGRSTDTQYF. CDR3 bases: TGTGCCAGCTCCCTTAGCGGGAGGAGCACAGATACGCAGTATTTT.

The chain recombines TRBV6-6 with TRBJ2-7; maybe TRBD2 (6 bases). CDR1 and CDR2 from the germline V gene are MNHNY and SVGAGI (reference sequence). The V end was cut by 0 bases, the J end by 7 bases, with 16 bases between. CDR3 size: 15 residues. CDR3 sequence: CASSYSGGSGGEQYF. Here the CDR3 DNA reads TGTGCCAGCAGTTACTCTGGGGGGTCGGGCGGGGAGCAGTACTTC.

V is TRBV30 and J is TRBJ1-2; 10 positions agree with TRBD1. CDR1 GTSNPN and CDR2 SVGIG come from the germline V gene (reference sequence). The CDR3 extends over 13 amino acids. With V trimmed by 5 bases and J by 2 bases, 2 bases remained unmatched. CDR3 region: CAWGTGENYGYTF. The CDR3 nucleotides read TGTGCCTGGGGGACAGGGGAAAACTATGGCTACACCTTC.

The rearrangement joins TRBV6-5 to TRBJ1-3; D is uncertain. V gave up 6 bases and J gave up 4 bases, with 10 bases separating them. Per the germline V gene, CDR1 is MNHEY and CDR2 is SVGAGI. This CDR3 contains 13 residues. CDR3 loop: CASSLTVGNTIYF. The CDR3 DNA sequence: TGTGCCAGCAGCCTCACAGTGGGAAACACCATATATTTT.

This rearrangement joins TRBV13 to TRBJ1-1; D gene unclear. Germline CDR1 PRHDT, CDR2 FYEKMQ (reference sequence). The CDR3 totals 16 residues. The ends were cut back, 10 bases at V and 1 base at J, with 22 bases in the middle. The chain's CDR3 is CATPGSGNDRNTEAFF. The CDR3 DNA reads TGTGCCACCCCGGGGTCCGGGAACGATAGGAACACTGAAGCTTTCTTT.

Written as DNA, the CDR3 is TGTGCCTGGAGACGAGGGGGGGGAGCCAAAAACATTCAGTACTTC. It yields the protein CAWRRGGGAKNIQYF. The V call is TRBV30, the J call TRBJ2-4, with a tentative D call TRBD2 (7 bases). CDR3 length equals 15 residues. Germline-derived CDR1 and CDR2 are GTSNPN and SVGIG (reference sequence). With 3 bases removed from V and 0 bases from J, the gap between germline ends came to 12 bases. Filled out from reference TRBV30 and TRBJ2-4, the complete variable domain reads SQTIHQWPATLVQPVGSPLSLECTVEGTSNPNLYWYRQAAGRGLQLLFYSVGIGQISSEVPQNLSASRPQDRQFILSSKKLLLSDSGFYLCAWRRGGGAKNIQYFGAGTRLSVL.

V usage is TRBV5-4 and J usage is TRBJ2-6; D ambiguous. V was pared by 0 bases and J by 9 bases, with 13 bases between. The CDR3 runs to 15 residues. CDR1 is SGHNT, CDR2 YYREEE, per germline (reference sequence). The CDR3 bases are TGTGCCAGCAGCTTGGCTCTACCGGGTATCAACGTCCTGACTTTC. It specifies CASSLALPGINVLTF.

V and J are TRBV5-1 and TRBJ1-1; perhaps TRBD1 as D (6 bases). Germline CDR1 is SGHRS and CDR2 is YFSETQ. The V end lost 2 bases, the J end lost 3 bases, and 17 bases lay between the germline ends. The CDR3 extends over 16 amino acids. The CDR3 spells CASSFSRGGADTEAFF. The DNA for the CDR3 is TGCGCCAGCAGCTTTAGCCGGGGGGGCGCGGACACTGAAGCTTTCTTT.

This clone was counted once. The chain employs TRBV10-1 and TRBJ2-7, with D tentatively TRBD2 (7 bases). V shed 4 bases and J shed 5 bases, with 21 bases lying between them. Germline-derived CDR1 and CDR2 are WNHNN and SYGVQD (reference sequence). This CDR3 contains 16 residues. The CDR3 nucleotides are TGCGCCAGCAGTGCGGGAGACGGGGGGCGCGTCGACGAGCAGTACTTC. This translates into CASSAGDGGRVDEQYF.

The V call is TRBV7-2, the J call TRBJ2-7; 9 bases match TRBD1. CDR1 is SGHTA and CDR2 is FQGNSA in the germline V gene. This CDR3 contains 15 residues. Trimming removed 5 bases from V and 2 bases from J; junction bases left unmatched: 7. The CDR3 DNA follows: TGTGCCAGCAGCCCTGGACAGGGGAATACCTACGAGCAGTACTTC. Amino acid sequence: CASSPGQGNTYEQYF.

The chain joins TRBV29-1 to TRBJ2-7; 7 bases agree with TRBD1. Germline lookup yields CDR1 SQVTM and CDR2 ANQGSEA. This CDR3 spans 13 amino acids. With 1 base clipped from V and 3 bases from J, the junction kept 3 bases outside the gene matches. CDR3 nucleotides: TGCAGCGTTGAAGGAGGGGGCAACTACGAGCAGTACTTC. Its translation: CSVEGGGNYEQYF.

The V and J genes are TRBV7-9 and TRBJ2-3; 9 bases fit TRBD2. The CDR3 consists of 17 residues. V gave up 5 bases and J gave up 4 bases; unmatched junction bases: 13. Per the germline V gene, CDR1 is SEHNR and CDR2 is FQNEAQ (reference sequence). The CDR3 DNA follows: TGTGCCAGCAGCCTTCCCGTAGATAGCGGGAGTTCAGATACGCAGTATTTT. Translated: CASSLPVDSGSSDTQYF.